This TCR beta chain derives from a study of memory CD4+ T cells and cytomegalovirus serostatus. Study-wide findings and caveats: Of about 150 reported CMV TCRbeta sequences, 55 to 80 were found in memory CD4+ repertoires. A US-trained random forest predicted CMV serostatus with median AUC about 0.92.

As regards this clone: The antigen remains undetermined.

Authors' methods: After removing out-of-frame reads, 2 million to 2.5 million distinct TCRbeta sequences remained. Measured with immunoSEQ multiplex PCR; TCRdb has only the in-frame clones, and not every one. V and J calls and clone size are given by that table; D and trimming were obtained from the DNA. This sample has around 60,000 clones; around 77% occur once, and the top ten carry approximately 0.81%. The V gene's germline CDR1 is MGHRA and CDR2 YSYEKL. The CDR3 runs to 18 residues. Deletions cut 0 bases from V and 0 bases from J, with 14 bases between. Single viable CD3+CD4+CD8-CD45RO+ cells were sorted as the memory CD4+ T cells. Serum IgG to CMV pp150, pp28, p38 and p52 defined serostatus.

The rearrangement joins TRBV4-1 to TRBJ1-4; weak D call: TRBD1 (5 bases). The source is an adult in good health and CMV-seronegative. Material: memory CD4+ T cells from blood. The CDR3 is CASSQDLGGRTTNEKLFF. CDR3 nucleotide sequence: TGCGCCAGCAGCCAAGATCTTGGGGGGAGAACAACTAATGAAAAACTGTTTTTT.